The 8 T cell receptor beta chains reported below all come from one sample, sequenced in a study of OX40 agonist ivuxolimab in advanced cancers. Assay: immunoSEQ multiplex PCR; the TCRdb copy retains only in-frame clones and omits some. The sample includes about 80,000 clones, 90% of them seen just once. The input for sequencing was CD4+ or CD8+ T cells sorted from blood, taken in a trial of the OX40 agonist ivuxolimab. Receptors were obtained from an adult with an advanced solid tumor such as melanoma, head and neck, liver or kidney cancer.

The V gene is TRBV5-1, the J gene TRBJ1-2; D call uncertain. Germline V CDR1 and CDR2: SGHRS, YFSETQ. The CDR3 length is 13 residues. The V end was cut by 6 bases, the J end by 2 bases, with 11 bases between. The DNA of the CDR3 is TGCGCCAGCACCCTCTCGGGGAACTATGGCTACACCTTC. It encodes CASTLSGNYGYTF.

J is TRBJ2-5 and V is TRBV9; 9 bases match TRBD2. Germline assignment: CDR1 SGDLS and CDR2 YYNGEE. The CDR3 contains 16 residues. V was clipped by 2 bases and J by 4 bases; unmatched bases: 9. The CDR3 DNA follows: TGTGCCAGCAGCGTCCGGCCTAGCGGGGCGGGAGAGACCCAGTACTTC. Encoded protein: CASSVRPSGAGETQYF.

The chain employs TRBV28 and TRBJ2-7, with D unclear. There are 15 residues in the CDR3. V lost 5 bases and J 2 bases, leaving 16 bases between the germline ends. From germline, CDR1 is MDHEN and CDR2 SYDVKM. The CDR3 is CASSPMNVRPYEQYF. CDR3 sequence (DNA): TGTGCCAGCAGTCCGATGAACGTAAGACCCTACGAGCAGTACTTC. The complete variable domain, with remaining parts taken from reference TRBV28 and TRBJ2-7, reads DVKVTQSSRYLVKRTGEKVFLECVQDMDHENMFWYRQDPGLGLRLIYFSYDVKMKEKGDIPEGYSVSREKKERFSLILESASTNQTSMYLCASSPMNVRPYEQYFGPGTRLTVT.

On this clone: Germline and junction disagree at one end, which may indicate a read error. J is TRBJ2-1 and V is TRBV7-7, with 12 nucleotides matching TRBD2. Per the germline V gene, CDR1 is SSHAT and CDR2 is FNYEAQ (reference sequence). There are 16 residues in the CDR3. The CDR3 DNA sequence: TGTGCTAGCAGCTCTTCCCTAGCGGGAGGGCTCGTTGAGCAGTTCTTC. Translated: CASSSSLAGGLVEQFF.

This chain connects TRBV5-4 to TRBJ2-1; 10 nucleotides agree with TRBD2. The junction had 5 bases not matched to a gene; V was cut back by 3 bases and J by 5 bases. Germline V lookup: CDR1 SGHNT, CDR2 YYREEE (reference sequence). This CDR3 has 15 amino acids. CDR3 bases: TGTGCCAGCAGCTCGACTAGCGGGCGGGACAATGAGCAGTTCTTC. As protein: CASSSTSGRDNEQFF.

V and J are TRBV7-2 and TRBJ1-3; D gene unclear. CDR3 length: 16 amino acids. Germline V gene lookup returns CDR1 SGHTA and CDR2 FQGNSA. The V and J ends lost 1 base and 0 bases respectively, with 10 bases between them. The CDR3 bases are TGTGCCAGCAGCTTAGAGATGGGCCCCTCTGGAAACACCATATATTTT. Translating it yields CASSLEMGPSGNTIYF.

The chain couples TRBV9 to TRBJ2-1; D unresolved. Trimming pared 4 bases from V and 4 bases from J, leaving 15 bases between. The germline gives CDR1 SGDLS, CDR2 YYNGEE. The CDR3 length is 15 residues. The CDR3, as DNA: TGTGCCAGCAGCTCCGGAGTGGGATCGTACAATGAGCAGTTCTTC. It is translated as CASSSGVGSYNEQFF.

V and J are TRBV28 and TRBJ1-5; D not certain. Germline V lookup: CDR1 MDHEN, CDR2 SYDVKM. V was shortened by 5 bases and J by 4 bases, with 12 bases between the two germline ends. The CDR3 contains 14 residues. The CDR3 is CASSPMGRNQPQHF. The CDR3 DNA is TGTGCCAGCAGTCCAATGGGTCGAAATCAGCCCCAGCATTTT.